The 21 T cell receptor beta chains in this list originate from one sample, sequenced in a study of patients and donors after allogeneic stem cell transplantation. TCRdb re-analysed the RT-PCR reads in MiXCR, keeping a single row per CDR3 protein. Among about 960,000 distinct CDR3 sequences, about 20% were seen once, and the ten largest hold roughly 6%. Sequencing used blood, either unsorted or a sorted T cell fraction (not recorded which). The receptors stem from a human donor who was either an allogeneic HSCT recipient or a stem cell or donor lymphocyte infusion donor (not recorded which). It is not recorded whose cells these are; they may come from a transplant donor.

The chain links TRBV27 to TRBJ2-1, with D maybe TRBD2 (6 bases). With 2 bases removed from V and 7 bases from J, the gap between germline ends came to 15 bases. Germline assignment: CDR1 MNHEY and CDR2 SMNVEV (reference sequence). This CDR3 has 15 amino acids. CDR3 nucleotides: TGTGCCAGCAGTTTAGGGGACTTTATTTTTAATGAGCAGTTCTTC. This gives the protein CASSLGDFIFNEQFF.

The V call is TRBV5-5, the J call TRBJ2-2; D may be TRBD1 or TRBD2 (5 bases each). The ends were cut back, 4 bases at V and 6 bases at J, with 13 bases in the middle. Germline lookup yields CDR1 SGHKS and CDR2 YYEKEE (reference sequence). This CDR3 comprises 14 residues. CDR3 in amino acids: CASSQGRWSGELFF. CDR3 DNA: TGTGCCAGCAGCCAGGGACGGTGGTCCGGGGAGCTGTTTTTT.

This clonotype was observed a few times. The genes are TRBV30 and TRBJ2-7; D unresolved. Trimming took 3 bases from V and 0 from J, leaving 9 bases between them. This CDR3 comprises 13 residues. Germline V gene lookup returns CDR1 GTSNPN and CDR2 SVGIG (reference sequence). CDR3 in amino acids: CAWRERNSYEQYF. The CDR3 bases are TGTGCCTGGAGGGAGAGAAACTCCTACGAGCAGTACTTC.

This clonotype was detected a few times. The chain carries TRBV6-1 and TRBJ1-2; 9 nucleotides line up with TRBD1. V lost 6 bases to trimming and J lost 4 bases; unmatched junction nucleotides: 9. There are 15 residues in the CDR3. CDR1 is MNHNS, CDR2 SASEGT, per germline. The CDR3 region is CASSSGQGLSYGYTF. The CDR3 region has the DNA TGTGCCAGCAGCTCCGGACAGGGGCTAAGCTATGGCTACACCTTC.

This clonotype was seen a handful of times. The rearrangement joins TRBV5-1 to TRBJ2-3, with TRBD2 as a possible D gene (6 bases). Between the trimmed V and J ends, which lost 1 base and 2 bases, there was a span of 11 bases. The CDR3 is 15 amino acids. Germline assignment: CDR1 SGHRS and CDR2 YFSETQ. In DNA form, the CDR3 reads TGCGCCAGCAGCTTGTATGGGGGGTCCACAGATACGCAGTATTTT. This encodes CASSLYGGSTDTQYF.

This clonotype came up a few times. The V call is TRBV13, the J call TRBJ2-7; D is perhaps TRBD2 (6 bases). The V gene's germline CDR1 is PRHDT and CDR2 FYEKMQ (reference sequence). Trimming left V 2 bases short and J 1 base short, with 18 bases between. The CDR3 runs 17 residues. DNA of the CDR3: TGTGCCAGCAGCTTAAGTTCGGGGGAGCAGGCATCCTACGAGCAGTACTTC. It codes for CASSLSSGEQASYEQYF.

This clonotype was counted only a few times. This chain links TRBV27 with TRBJ2-7; TRBD2 matches 9 bases. V shed 2 bases, J shed 3 bases, and the junction held 5 bases outside the gene matches. Germline V gene data show CDR1 as MNHEY and CDR2 as SMNVEV (reference sequence). The CDR3 length is 15 residues. The CDR3 reads CASSLSLAGYYEQYF. CDR3 sequence (DNA): TGTGCCAGCAGTTTAAGTCTAGCGGGGTACTACGAGCAGTACTTC.

V is TRBV19 and J is TRBJ2-7, with 8 bases that match TRBD1. The CDR3 is 14 amino acids. Germline V gene lookup returns CDR1 LNHDA and CDR2 SQIVND (reference sequence). V shed 3 bases, J shed 3 bases, and the junction held 4 bases outside the gene matches. The CDR3 DNA reads TGTGCCAGTAGTATTCGGGACAGGAACTACGAGCAGTACTTC. Residues: CASSIRDRNYEQYF.

This clonotype was observed a handful of times. The chain joins TRBV3-1 to TRBJ2-7; D remains ambiguous. Germline CDR1 and CDR2: LGHDT and YNNKEL (reference sequence). CDR3 size: 12 residues. V was cut by 2 bases and J by 4 bases, with 6 bases left in between. The CDR3 loop is CASSQWAYEQYF. The DNA of the CDR3 is TGTGCCAGCAGCCAATGGGCGTACGAGCAGTACTTC.

This rearrangement joins TRBV6-2 or TRBV6-3 to TRBJ1-1, with unresolved D. Per germline, CDR1 MNHEY and CDR2 SVGEGT. V was cut by 7 bases and J by 5 bases, with 11 bases left in between. The CDR3 extends over 12 amino acids. CDR3 DNA: TGTGCCAGCACCCCTGGCCGGACTGAAGCTTTCTTT. Its protein is CASTPGRTEAFF.

The chain combines TRBV12-3 or TRBV12-4 with TRBJ1-1; the D gene is possibly TRBD1 (6 bases). V was pared by 6 bases and J by 8 bases, with 13 bases between. The CDR3 contains 12 residues. CDR3 nucleotides: TGTGCCAGCAGCCGACAGGCGGGGGAAGCTTTCTTT. It codes for CASSRQAGEAFF.

V usage is TRBV7-3 and J usage is TRBJ2-3; D ambiguous. This CDR3 has 14 residues. The V and J ends lost 5 bases and 11 bases respectively, with 20 bases between them. Per germline, CDR1 SGHTA and CDR2 FQGTGA. CDR3 amino acids: CASSPGSFPIVQYF. CDR3 in DNA: TGTGCCAGCAGCCCAGGATCCTTTCCTATTGTGCAGTATTTT.

This sequence joins TRBV5-4 and TRBJ2-1; 9 bases agree with TRBD2. This CDR3 contains 13 residues. V shed 0 bases and J 10 bases; nucleotides not matched to a gene: 2. Germline V gene data show CDR1 as SGHNT and CDR2 as YYREEE (reference sequence). The CDR3 bases are TGTGCCAGCAGCTTGGGGCGGGAGGGAGAGCAGTTCTTC. Its translation is CASSLGREGEQFF.

The V call is TRBV7-9, the J call TRBJ1-2; D perhaps matches TRBD1 (5 bases). Germline-derived CDR1 and CDR2 are SEHNR and FQNEAQ (reference sequence). The CDR3 extends over 12 amino acids. Trimming left V 4 bases short and J 2 bases short, with 5 bases between. CDR3 protein: CASSWDNYGYTF. Here the CDR3 DNA reads TGTGCCAGCAGCTGGGACAACTATGGCTACACCTTC.

The chain links TRBV5-1 to TRBJ1-1; D is unclear. V was trimmed by 0 bases and J by 3 bases, leaving 12 bases between them. CDR1 SGHRS and CDR2 YFSETQ come from the germline V gene. The CDR3 totals 15 residues. This CDR3 reads CASSLASWEDTEAFF. CDR3 nucleotide sequence: TGCGCCAGCAGCTTGGCCTCTTGGGAGGACACTGAAGCTTTCTTT.

This rearrangement joins TRBV27 to TRBJ2-3; D not resolved. CDR1 MNHEY and CDR2 SMNVEV come from the germline V gene (reference sequence). This CDR3 is 16 amino acids long. V gave up 5 bases and J gave up 0 bases, with 15 bases separating them. CDR3 coding DNA: TGTGCCAGCAGTCCCCGTTTCTCTCCTAGCACAGATACGCAGTATTTT. Encoded protein: CASSPRFSPSTDTQYF.

There are a few counts of this clonotype. V usage is TRBV6-5 and J usage is TRBJ1-1; no clear D gene. This CDR3 comprises 12 residues. In germline, CDR1 is MNHEY, CDR2 SVGAGI. Trimming cost V 2 bases and J 6 bases, with 7 bases left between them. The CDR3, as DNA: TGTGCCAGCAGTTACGGATCGGCTGAAGCTTTCTTT. It specifies CASSYGSAEAFF.

This clonotype was seen more than once but under ten times. The J gene is TRBJ1-1, the V gene TRBV19, with D perhaps matching TRBD1 (5 bases). Germline CDR1 and CDR2: LNHDA and SQIVND (reference sequence). CDR3 length equals 13 residues. Trimming removed 3 bases from V and 5 bases from J, with 10 bases in between. This CDR3 is CASSIIGGTEAFF. Here the CDR3 DNA reads TGTGCCAGTAGTATCATCGGGGGAACTGAAGCTTTCTTT.

The V call is TRBV29-1, the J call TRBJ2-1; no clear D gene. The CDR3 has 13 amino acids. Germline CDR1 and CDR2: SQVTM and ANQGSEA. Trimming removed 5 bases from V and 5 bases from J, with 13 bases in between. The CDR3 spells CSVPRSPNNEQFF. The CDR3 nucleotides read TGCAGCGTTCCTAGGAGCCCAAACAATGAGCAGTTCTTC.

This clonotype was observed a handful of times. The rearrangement links TRBV4-1 to TRBJ2-3, with a possible D match to TRBD2 (6 bases). Germline V lookup: CDR1 MGHRA, CDR2 YSYEKL. CDR3 length: 16 amino acids. Trimming shortened V by 1 base and J by 2 bases, and 13 bases separated the two germline ends. The CDR3 sequence is CASSQVTGGITDTQYF. In DNA, the CDR3 is TGCGCCAGCAGCCAAGTAACAGGCGGGATCACAGATACGCAGTATTTT.

V gene TRBV18 combines with J gene TRBJ1-5; D is uncertain. The CDR3 contains 17 residues. With 2 bases removed from V and 0 bases from J, the gap between germline ends came to 14 bases. Germline CDR1 KGHSH, CDR2 LQKENI. The CDR3 nucleotides read TGTGCCAGCTCACCAAGCCTCGGCATCCTTAGCAATCAGCCCCAGCATTTT. Translating gives CASSPSLGILSNQPQHF.